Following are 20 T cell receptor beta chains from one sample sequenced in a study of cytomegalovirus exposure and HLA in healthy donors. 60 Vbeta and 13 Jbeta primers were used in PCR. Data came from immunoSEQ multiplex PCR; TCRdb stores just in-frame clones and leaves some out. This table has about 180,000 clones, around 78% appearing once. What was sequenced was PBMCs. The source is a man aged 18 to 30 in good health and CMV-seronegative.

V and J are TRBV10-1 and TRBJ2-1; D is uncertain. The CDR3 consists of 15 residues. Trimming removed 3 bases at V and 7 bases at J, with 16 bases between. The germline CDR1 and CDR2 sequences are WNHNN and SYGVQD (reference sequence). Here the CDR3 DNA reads TGCGCCAGCAGTGATCAGCGCGGTAGGAGAAATGAGCAGTTCTTC. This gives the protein CASSDQRGRRNEQFF.

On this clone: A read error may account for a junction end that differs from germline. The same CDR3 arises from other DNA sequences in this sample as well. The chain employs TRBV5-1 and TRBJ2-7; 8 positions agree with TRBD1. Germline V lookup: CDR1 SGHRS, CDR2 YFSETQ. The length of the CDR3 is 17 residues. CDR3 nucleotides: TGCGCCCTAAAGGGGGGTCGTTCGGACAGGGAGTCGTGTGAGCAATACTTC. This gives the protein CALKGGRSDRESCEQYF.

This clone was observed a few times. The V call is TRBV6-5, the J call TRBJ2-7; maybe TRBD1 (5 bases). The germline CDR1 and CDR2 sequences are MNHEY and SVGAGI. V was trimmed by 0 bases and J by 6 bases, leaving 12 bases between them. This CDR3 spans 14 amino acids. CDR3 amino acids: CASSYSGPSGEQYF. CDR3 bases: TGTGCCAGCAGTTACTCGGGGCCCTCTGGCGAGCAGTACTTC.

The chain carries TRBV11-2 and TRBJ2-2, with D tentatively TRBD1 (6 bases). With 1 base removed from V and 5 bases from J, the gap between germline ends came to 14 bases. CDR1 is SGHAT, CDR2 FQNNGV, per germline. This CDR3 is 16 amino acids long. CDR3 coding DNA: TGTGCCAGCAGCTTAGGGGCAGGGGTTCAAACCGGGGAGCTGTTTTTT. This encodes CASSLGAGVQTGELFF.

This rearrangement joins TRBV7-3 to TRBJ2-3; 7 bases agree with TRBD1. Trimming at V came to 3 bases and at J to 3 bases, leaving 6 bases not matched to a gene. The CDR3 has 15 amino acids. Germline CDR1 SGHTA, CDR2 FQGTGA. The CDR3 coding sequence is TGTGCCAGCAGCTTTGAAAGGGGGCCTACAGATACGCAGTATTTT. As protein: CASSFERGPTDTQYF.

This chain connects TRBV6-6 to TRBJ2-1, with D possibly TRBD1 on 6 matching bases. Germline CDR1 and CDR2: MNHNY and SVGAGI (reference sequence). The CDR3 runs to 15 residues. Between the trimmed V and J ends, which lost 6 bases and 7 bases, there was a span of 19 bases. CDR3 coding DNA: TGTGCCAGCAGCCTCGGTGGGGGCCTGGGTAATGAGCAGTTCTTC. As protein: CASSLGGGLGNEQFF.

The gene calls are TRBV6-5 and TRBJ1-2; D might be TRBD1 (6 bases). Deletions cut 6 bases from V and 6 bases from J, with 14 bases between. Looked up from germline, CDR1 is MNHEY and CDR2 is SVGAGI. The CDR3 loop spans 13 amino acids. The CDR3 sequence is CASSATGTHGYTF. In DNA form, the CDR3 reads TGTGCCAGCAGCGCTACAGGGACCCATGGCTACACCTTC.

Written as DNA, the CDR3 is TGTGCCAGCACCCGGACAGGATTGAACACTGAAGCTTTCTTT. Translation: CASTRTGLNTEAFF. J is TRBJ1-1 and V is TRBV6-1; 7 nucleotides line up with TRBD1. The ends lost 7 bases at V and 0 bases at J; junction bases unmatched: 5. The length of the CDR3 is 14 residues. Germline V CDR1 and CDR2: MNHNS, SASEGT.

Here the CDR3 reads CASSPPGGANTEAFF. The CDR3 DNA is TGTGCCAGCTCACCACCCGGTGGGGCGAACACTGAAGCTTTCTTT. V and J are TRBV18 and TRBJ1-1, with a tentative D call TRBD1 (5 bases). This CDR3 spans 15 amino acids. Germline CDR1 KGHSH, CDR2 LQKENI. V lost 0 bases to trimming and J lost 1 base, with 9 bases between them.

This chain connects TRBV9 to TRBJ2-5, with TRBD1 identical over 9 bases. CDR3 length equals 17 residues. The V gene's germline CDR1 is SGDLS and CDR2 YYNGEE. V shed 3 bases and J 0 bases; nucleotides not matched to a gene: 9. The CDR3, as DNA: TGTGCCAGCAGCGCCCGGATGACAGGGGGAGACCAAGAGACCCAGTACTTC. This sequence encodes CASSARMTGGDQETQYF.

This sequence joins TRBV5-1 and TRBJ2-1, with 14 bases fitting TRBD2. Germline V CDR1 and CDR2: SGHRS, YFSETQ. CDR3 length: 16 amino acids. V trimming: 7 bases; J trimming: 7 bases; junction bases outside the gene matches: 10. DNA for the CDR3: TGCGCCAGCCGCAAAACGGGACTAGCGGGAGTTAATGAGCAGTTCTTC. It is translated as CASRKTGLAGVNEQFF. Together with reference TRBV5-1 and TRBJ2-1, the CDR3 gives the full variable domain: KAGVTQTPRYLIKTRGQQVTLSCSPISGHRSVSWYQQTPGQGLQFLFEYFSETQRNKGNFPGRFSGRQFSNSRSEMNVSTLELGDSALYLCASRKTGLAGVNEQFFGPGTRLTVL.

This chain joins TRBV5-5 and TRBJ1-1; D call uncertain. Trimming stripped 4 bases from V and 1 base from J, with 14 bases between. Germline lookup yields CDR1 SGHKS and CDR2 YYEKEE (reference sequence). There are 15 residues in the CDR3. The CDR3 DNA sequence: TGTGCCAGCAGCCTTGGCGACACCCGGAACACTGAAGCTTTCTTT. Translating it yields CASSLGDTRNTEAFF.

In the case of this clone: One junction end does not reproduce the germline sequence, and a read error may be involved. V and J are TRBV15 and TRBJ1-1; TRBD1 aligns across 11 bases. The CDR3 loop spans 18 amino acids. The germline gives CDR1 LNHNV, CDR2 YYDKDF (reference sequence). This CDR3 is CATSGEYLGQGAGTEAFF. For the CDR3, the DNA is TGTGCCACCAGCGGAGAATACTTAGGACAGGGGGCGGGAACTGAAGCTTTCTTT.

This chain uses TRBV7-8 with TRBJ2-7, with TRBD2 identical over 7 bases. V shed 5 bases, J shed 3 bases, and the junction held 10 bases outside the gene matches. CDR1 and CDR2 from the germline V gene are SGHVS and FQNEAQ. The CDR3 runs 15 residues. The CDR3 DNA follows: TGTGCCAGCAGCCAAAGCCAGCGGGACCACTACGAGCAGTACTTC. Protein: CASSQSQRDHYEQYF.

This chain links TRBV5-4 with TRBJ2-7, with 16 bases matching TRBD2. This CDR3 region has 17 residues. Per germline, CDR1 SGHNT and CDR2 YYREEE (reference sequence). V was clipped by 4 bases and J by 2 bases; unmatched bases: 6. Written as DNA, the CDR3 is TGTGCCAGCAGCCTGGGACTAGCGGGAGGGCCCCCCTACGAGCAGTACTTC. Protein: CASSLGLAGGPPYEQYF.

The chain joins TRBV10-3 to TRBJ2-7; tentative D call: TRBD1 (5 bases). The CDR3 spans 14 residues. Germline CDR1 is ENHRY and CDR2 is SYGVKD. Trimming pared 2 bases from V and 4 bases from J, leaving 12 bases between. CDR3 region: CAISEVGPQYEQYF. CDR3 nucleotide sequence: TGTGCCATCAGTGAGGTGGGGCCTCAGTACGAGCAGTACTTC.

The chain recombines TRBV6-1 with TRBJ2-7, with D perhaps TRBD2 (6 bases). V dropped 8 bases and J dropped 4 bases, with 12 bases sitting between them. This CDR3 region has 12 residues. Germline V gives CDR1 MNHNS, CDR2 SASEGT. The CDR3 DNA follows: TGTGCCAGCCCCCCGGCGGGGTACGAGCAGTACTTC. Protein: CASPPAGYEQYF.

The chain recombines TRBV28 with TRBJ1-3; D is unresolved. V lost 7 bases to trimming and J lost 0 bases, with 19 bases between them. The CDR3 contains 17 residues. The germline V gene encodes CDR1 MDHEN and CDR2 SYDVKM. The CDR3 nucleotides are TGTGCCAGCACCCCCCAGGATGGAGGCCACTCTGGAAACACCATATATTTT. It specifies CASTPQDGGHSGNTIYF.

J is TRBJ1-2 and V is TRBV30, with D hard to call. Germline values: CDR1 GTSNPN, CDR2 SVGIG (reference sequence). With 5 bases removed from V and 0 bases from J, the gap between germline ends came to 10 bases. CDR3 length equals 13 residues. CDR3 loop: CAWEGGSNYGYTF. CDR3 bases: TGTGCCTGGGAAGGCGGATCTAACTATGGCTACACCTTC.

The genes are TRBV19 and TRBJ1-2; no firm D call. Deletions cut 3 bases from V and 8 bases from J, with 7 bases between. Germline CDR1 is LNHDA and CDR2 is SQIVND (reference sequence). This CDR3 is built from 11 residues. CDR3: CASSIGSGYTF. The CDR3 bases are TGTGCCAGTAGTATCGGGAGCGGCTACACCTTC.